This T cell receptor beta chain was recovered during a study of blood T cell repertoires in COVID-19. This clone was found a few times. Only in-frame clones appear in the TCRdb table, and some are missing; sequencing was by immunoSEQ multiplex PCR. The table shows about 310,000 clones, with 80% to 90% occurring only once. Trimming shortened V by 1 base and J by 1 base, and 7 bases separated the two germline ends. Germline V gives CDR1 GTSNPN, CDR2 SVGIG (reference sequence). This CDR3 is built from 13 residues. This sequence was found in a man aged 50-59 years with active or convalescent COVID-19. The chain recombines TRBV30 with TRBJ1-2, with D hard to call. Specimen: peripheral blood. The CDR3 loop reads CAWSGTGNYGYTF. The CDR3 region has the DNA TGTGCCTGGAGTGGTACGGGTAACTATGGCTACACCTTC.